These 14 T cell receptor beta chains originate from one sample sequenced in a study of T cell changes during pregnancy in multiple sclerosis. Using immunoSEQ multiplex PCR, the repertoire was profiled, and TCRdb retains in-frame clones only, with some absent. The sample comprises around 100,000 clones, 94% of which are singletons, and approximately 0.97% rests with the top ten. The sequencing used peripheral blood, collected before pregnancy. These receptor sequences come from a female donor with multiple sclerosis, enrolled in a pregnancy study.

The CDR3 region is CASSLGRTSGNREQYF. Written as DNA, the CDR3 is TGTGCCAGCAGCTTAGGCAGGACTAGCGGGAACAGAGAGCAGTACTTC. The V gene is TRBV7-2, the J gene TRBJ2-7; TRBD2 agrees at 12 bases. V lost 1 base to trimming and J lost 7 bases; unmatched junction nucleotides: 8. The CDR3 sequence is 16 residues long. Germline V gene lookup returns CDR1 SGHTA and CDR2 FQGNSA.

The chain employs TRBV4-1 and TRBJ2-1; D is ambiguous. CDR3 length: 13 residues. The germline V gene encodes CDR1 MGHRA and CDR2 YSYEKL. V lost 4 bases and J lost 8, with 12 bases in between. For the CDR3, the DNA is TGCGCCAGCAGCCGGCTCCTAGGCGATGAGCAGTTCTTC. Translation gives CASSRLLGDEQFF.

The chain couples TRBV5-4 to TRBJ2-7, with TRBD2 as a possible D gene (6 bases). Germline CDR1 and CDR2: SGHNT and YYREEE (reference sequence). The CDR3 is 13 amino acids. V lost 2 bases, J lost 5 bases, and 11 bases lay in between. CDR3 sequence reads: CASSFFGEDEQYF. The CDR3 DNA is TGTGCCAGCAGCTTTTTCGGGGAGGACGAGCAGTACTTC.

The chain has TRBV6-5 and TRBJ2-5; TRBD2 matches at 11 bases. Losses at the gene ends were 6 bases for V and 4 bases for J; bases not matched to a gene: 7. The CDR3 has 15 residues. CDR1 MNHEY and CDR2 SVGAGI come from the germline V gene. CDR3 DNA: TGTGCCAGCAGCTCTAGACTAGCGGGACCAGAGACCCAGTACTTC. Residues: CASSSRLAGPETQYF.

The chain recombines TRBV14 with TRBJ2-7; TRBD1 might be the D (6 bases). CDR3 length: 15 amino acids. Trimming removed 0 bases from V and 4 bases from J, with 13 bases in between. The germline V gene has CDR1 SGHDN and CDR2 FVKESK. CDR3 DNA: TGTGCCAGCAGCCAAGATCGGAGACAGGCATACGAGCAGTACTTC. Translation gives CASSQDRRQAYEQYF. Drawing the rest from reference TRBV14 and TRBJ2-7, the complete variable domain is EAGVTQFPSHSVIEKGQTVTLRCDPISGHDNLYWYRRVMGKEIKFLLHFVKESKQDESGMPNNRFLAERTGGTYSTLKVQPAELEDSGVYFCASSQDRRQAYEQYFGPGTRLTVT.

This chain uses TRBV6-1 with TRBJ1-2, with D hard to call. Germline-derived CDR1 and CDR2 are MNHNS and SASEGT. The length of the CDR3 is 12 residues. V dropped 6 bases and J dropped 7 bases, with 12 bases sitting between them. CDR3 nucleotides: TGTGCCAGCAGCGTCTCTCCGGGTGGCTACACCTTC. Encoded protein: CASSVSPGGYTF.

V and J are TRBV28 and TRBJ2-1; TRBD1 might be the D (5 bases). The CDR3 has 12 amino acids. V was shortened by 5 bases and J by 6 bases, with 8 bases between the two germline ends. CDR1 MDHEN and CDR2 SYDVKM come from the germline V gene. CDR3 in amino acids: CASSGDSNEQFF. CDR3 nucleotides: TGTGCCAGCAGTGGAGACAGCAATGAGCAGTTCTTC.

This clone appeared once. DNA for the CDR3: TGTGCCAGCAGTATTACAGACAGATTCTACGAGCAGTACTTC. As protein: CASSITDRFYEQYF. The rearrangement links TRBV2 to TRBJ2-7; tentatively, D is TRBD1 (5 bases). The CDR3 runs 14 residues. V was clipped by 5 bases and J by 3 bases, with 14 bases between them. Germline CDR1 is SNHLY and CDR2 is FYNNEI.

The chain carries TRBV28 and TRBJ1-2; 8 positions match TRBD1. Looked up from germline, CDR1 is MDHEN and CDR2 is SYDVKM. This CDR3 has 15 amino acids. After removal of 5 bases from V and 5 bases from J, the junction contained 10 bases not matched to a gene. CDR3 coding DNA: TGTGCCAGCAGTCTATCAGGGGGCGTGAGGTATGGCTACACCTTC. Encoded protein: CASSLSGGVRYGYTF.

About this clone itself: An end of the junction differs from the germline gene, which may be a read error. The chain joins TRBV6-6 to TRBJ2-2, with 9 bases aligning to TRBD2. CDR3 size: 15 residues. The germline CDR1 and CDR2 sequences are MNHNY and SVGAGI (reference sequence). The CDR3 protein is CASSLLGTSTRELFF. The CDR3 DNA is TGTGCCAGCAGTTTGCTTGGGACTAGCACCCGGGAGCTGTTTTTT.

This chain joins TRBV15 and TRBJ2-2; no reliable D call. This CDR3 has 17 residues. The V gene lost 0 bases and the J gene lost 2 bases, with 13 bases spanning the gap. From germline, CDR1 is LNHNV and CDR2 YYDKDF (reference sequence). CDR3 in amino acids: CATSRESRWPNTGELFF. The CDR3, as DNA: TGTGCCACCAGCAGAGAATCTAGATGGCCCAACACCGGGGAGCTGTTTTTT. Filled out from reference TRBV15 and TRBJ2-2, the complete variable domain reads DAMVIQNPRYQVTQFGKPVTLSCSQTLNHNVMYWYQQKSSQAPKLLFHYYDKDFNNEADTPDNFQSRRPNTSFCFLDIRSPGLGDTAMYLCATSRESRWPNTGELFFGEGSRLTVL.

This chain joins TRBV9 and TRBJ1-3; D may be TRBD1 (5 bases). CDR1 is SGDLS and CDR2 is YYNGEE in the germline V gene. V shed 3 bases and J shed 0 bases, with 16 bases lying between them. This CDR3 has 17 residues. CDR3 in amino acids: CASSAGGTDFSGNTIYF. As DNA, the CDR3 is TGTGCCAGCAGCGCCGGGGGGACTGACTTCTCTGGAAACACCATATATTTT.

The chain joins TRBV7-6 to TRBJ2-1; 7 bases map to TRBD1. The CDR3 has 19 amino acids. The germline V gene has CDR1 SGHVS and CDR2 FNYEAQ. V dropped 5 bases and J dropped 0; count of bases not matched to a gene: 16. The CDR3 coding sequence is TGTGCCAGCAGCCCACATCGGACAGGAATACTGAGCTCCTACAATGAGCAGTTCTTC. Encoded protein: CASSPHRTGILSSYNEQFF.

This rearrangement joins TRBV28 to TRBJ1-2, with TRBD1 identical over 8 bases. V lost 0 bases and J lost 5; bases outside the gene matches: 2. CDR1 MDHEN and CDR2 SYDVKM come from the germline V gene. CDR3 length equals 14 residues. CDR3 DNA: TGTGCCAGCAGTTTATGGACAGGGGAGTATGGCTACACCTTC. Protein: CASSLWTGEYGYTF.